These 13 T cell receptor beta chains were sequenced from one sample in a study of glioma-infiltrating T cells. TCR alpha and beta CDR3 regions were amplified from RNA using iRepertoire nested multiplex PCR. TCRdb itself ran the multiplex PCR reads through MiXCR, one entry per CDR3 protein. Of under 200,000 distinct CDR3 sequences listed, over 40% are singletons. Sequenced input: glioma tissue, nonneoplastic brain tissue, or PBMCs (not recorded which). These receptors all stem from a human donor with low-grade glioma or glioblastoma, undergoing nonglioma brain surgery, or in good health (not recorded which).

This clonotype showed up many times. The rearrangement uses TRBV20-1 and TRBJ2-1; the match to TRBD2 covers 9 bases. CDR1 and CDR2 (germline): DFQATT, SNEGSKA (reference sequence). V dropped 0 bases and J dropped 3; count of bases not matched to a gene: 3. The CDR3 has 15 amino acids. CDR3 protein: CSARDAGGYYNEQFF. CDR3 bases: TGCAGTGCTAGAGATGCGGGAGGGTACTACAATGAGCAGTTCTTC.

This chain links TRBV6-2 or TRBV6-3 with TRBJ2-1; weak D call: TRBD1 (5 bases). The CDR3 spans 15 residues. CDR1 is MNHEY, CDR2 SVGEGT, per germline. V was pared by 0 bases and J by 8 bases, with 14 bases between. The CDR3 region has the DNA TGTGCCAGCAGTTACTCGGAAGATTGGGGCTATGAGCAGTTCTTC. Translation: CASSYSEDWGYEQFF.

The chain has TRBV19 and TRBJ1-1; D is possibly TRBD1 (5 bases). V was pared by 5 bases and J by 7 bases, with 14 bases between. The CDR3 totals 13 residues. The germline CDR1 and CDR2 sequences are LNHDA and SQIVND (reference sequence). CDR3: CASSAPDSNEAFF. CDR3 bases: TGTGCCAGTAGTGCCCCCGACAGCAATGAAGCTTTCTTT.

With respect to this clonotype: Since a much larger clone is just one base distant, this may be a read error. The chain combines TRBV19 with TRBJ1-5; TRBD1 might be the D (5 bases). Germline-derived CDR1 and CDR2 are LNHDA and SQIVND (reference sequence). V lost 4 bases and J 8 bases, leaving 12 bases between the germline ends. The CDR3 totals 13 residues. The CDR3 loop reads CASSNWGEEPQHF. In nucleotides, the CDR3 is TGTGCCAGTAGTAATTGGGGGGAAGAGCCCCAGCATTTT.

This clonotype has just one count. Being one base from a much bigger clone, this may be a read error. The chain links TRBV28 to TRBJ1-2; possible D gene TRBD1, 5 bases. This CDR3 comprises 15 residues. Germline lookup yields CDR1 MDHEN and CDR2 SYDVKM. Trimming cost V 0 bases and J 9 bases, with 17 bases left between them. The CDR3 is CASSLWDMPRMCYTF. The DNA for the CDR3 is TGTGCCAGCAGTTTATGGGACATGCCCAGGATGTGCTACACCTTC.

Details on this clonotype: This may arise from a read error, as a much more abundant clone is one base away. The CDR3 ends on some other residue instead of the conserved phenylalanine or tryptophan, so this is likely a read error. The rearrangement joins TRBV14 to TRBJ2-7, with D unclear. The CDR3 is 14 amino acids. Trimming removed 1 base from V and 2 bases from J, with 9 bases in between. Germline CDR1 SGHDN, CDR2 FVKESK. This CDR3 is CASSQGVIPYEQYL. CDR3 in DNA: TGTGCCAGCAGCCAAGGGGTGATTCCCTACGAGCAGTACCTC.

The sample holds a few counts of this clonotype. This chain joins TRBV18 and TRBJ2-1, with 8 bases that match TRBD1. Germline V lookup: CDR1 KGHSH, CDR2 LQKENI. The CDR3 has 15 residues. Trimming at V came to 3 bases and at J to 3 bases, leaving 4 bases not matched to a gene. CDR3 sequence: CASSPVQGGYNEQFF. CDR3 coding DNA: TGTGCCAGCTCACCGGTACAGGGGGGCTACAATGAGCAGTTCTTC.

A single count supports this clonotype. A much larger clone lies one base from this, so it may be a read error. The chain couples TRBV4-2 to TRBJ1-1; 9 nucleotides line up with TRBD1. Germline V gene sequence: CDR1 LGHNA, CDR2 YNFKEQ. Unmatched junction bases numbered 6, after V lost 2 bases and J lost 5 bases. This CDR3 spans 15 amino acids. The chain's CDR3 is CASSQLGQGGTEAFF. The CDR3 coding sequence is TGTGCCAGCAGCCAATTGGGACAGGGAGGTACTGAAGCTTTCTTT.

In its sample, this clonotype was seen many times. The CDR3 protein is CSASGVGRINEQFF. CDR3 DNA sequence: TGCAGTGCCAGCGGAGTGGGTCGTATTAATGAGCAGTTCTTC. The gene calls are TRBV20-1 and TRBJ2-1; D might be TRBD2 (5 bases). This CDR3 has 14 amino acids. Germline CDR1 DFQATT, CDR2 SNEGSKA (reference sequence). V gave up 6 bases and J gave up 7 bases, with 19 bases separating them.

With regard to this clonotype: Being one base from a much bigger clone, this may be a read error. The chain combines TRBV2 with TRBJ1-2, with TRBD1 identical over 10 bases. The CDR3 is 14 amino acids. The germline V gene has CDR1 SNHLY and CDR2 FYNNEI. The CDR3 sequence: CAGGRDRGNYVYTF. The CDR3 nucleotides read TGTGCCGGTGGACGGGACAGGGGAAACTATGTCTACACCTTC.

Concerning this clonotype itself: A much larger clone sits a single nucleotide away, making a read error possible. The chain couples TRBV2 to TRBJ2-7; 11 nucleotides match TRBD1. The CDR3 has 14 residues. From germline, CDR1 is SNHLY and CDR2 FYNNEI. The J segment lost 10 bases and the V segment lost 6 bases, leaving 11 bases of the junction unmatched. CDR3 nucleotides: TGTGCCAGCAGCCGGACAGGGGGCGAGGGCGATCAGTACTTC. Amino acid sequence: CASSRTGGEGDQYF.

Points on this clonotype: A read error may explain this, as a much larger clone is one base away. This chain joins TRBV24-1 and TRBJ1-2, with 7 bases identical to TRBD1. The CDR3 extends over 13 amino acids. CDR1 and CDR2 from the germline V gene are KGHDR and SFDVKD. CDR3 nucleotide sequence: TGTGCCACCATTGATCCCACAGGGGCTGGCTACACCTTC. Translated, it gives CATIDPTGAGYTF.

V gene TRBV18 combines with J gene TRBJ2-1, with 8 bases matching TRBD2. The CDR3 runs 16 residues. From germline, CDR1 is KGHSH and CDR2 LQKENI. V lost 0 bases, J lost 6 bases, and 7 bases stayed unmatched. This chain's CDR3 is CASSPPILAGINEQFF. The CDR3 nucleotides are TGTGCCAGCTCACCACCGATATTAGCGGGAATCAATGAGCAGTTCTTC. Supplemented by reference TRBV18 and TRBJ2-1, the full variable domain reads NAGVMQNPRHLVRRRGQEARLRCSPMKGHSHVYWYRQLPEEGLKFMVYLQKENIIDESGMPKERFSAEFPKEGPSILRIQQVVRGDSAAYFCASSPPILAGINEQFFGPGTRLTVL.